This TCR beta chain was sequenced in a study of T cell responses to AZD1222 COVID-19 vaccine. A remark on this clone: The target antigen is unknown.

CDR1 and CDR2 from the germline V gene are MNHEY and SVGEGT. The CDR3 is 12 amino acids. The germline V and J ends were trimmed by 0 bases and 4 bases, with 2 bases remaining between them. TCRdb's copy holds only in-frame clones and misses some; the assay was immunoSEQ multiplex PCR. The sample has 180,000 or so clones, more than 85% seen once. Study results and limitations: It should be noted that donors were predominantly white British and more often female, and clonal diversity was possibly underestimated. Unmutated variant regions are reportedly the target of nearly half of TCRs that are spike-specific.

This sequence originates from an adult who received the AZD1222 COVID-19 vaccine. The chain employs TRBV6-2 or TRBV6-3 and TRBJ2-3; D is ambiguous. Specimen: peripheral blood, collected 28 days after the second AZD1222 dose. CDR3 bases: TGTGCCAGCAGTTACTCCCCAGATACGCAGTATTTT. It yields the protein CASSYSPDTQYF.